The 9 T cell receptor beta chains given below trace back to one sample, sequenced in a study of control samples from healthy donors and cancer patients. The table came from immunoSEQ multiplex PCR; TCRdb's copy has only in-frame clones and leaves some out. The sample comprises around 110,000 clones, roughly 93% of which are singletons, and more than 2% rests with the top ten. The sequencing input was blood. The source is a young man in good health.

J is TRBJ2-1 and V is TRBV7-8, with a possible D match to TRBD2 (5 bases). The CDR3 loop spans 14 amino acids. Germline V gene lookup returns CDR1 SGHVS and CDR2 FQNEAQ. The V end lost 5 bases, the J end lost 9 bases, and 17 bases lay between the germline ends. CDR3 coding DNA: TGTGCCAGCAGCCCCCCTCTTTCCCGGGGTGAGCAGTTCTTC. Residues: CASSPPLSRGEQFF.

The chain employs TRBV28 and TRBJ1-6; 7 nucleotides align to TRBD1. The ends lost 10 bases at V and 1 base at J; junction bases unmatched: 10. The CDR3 has 16 amino acids. Germline loops: CDR1 MDHEN, CDR2 SYDVKM. The CDR3 nucleotides are TGTGCCATCCATCAGGGGGTTCAATCCTATAATTCACCCCTCCACTTT. Translated: CAIHQGVQSYNSPLHF.

This sequence joins TRBV5-1 and TRBJ2-3, with D possibly TRBD1 on 5 matching bases. Germline CDR1 SGHRS, CDR2 YFSETQ. V was pared by 2 bases and J by 2 bases, with 9 bases between. The CDR3 is made up of 14 amino acids. This CDR3 reads CASSFETDTDTQYF. DNA of the CDR3: TGCGCCAGCAGCTTCGAGACAGACACAGATACGCAGTATTTT.

The rearrangement uses TRBV9 and TRBJ2-2; a weak D match, TRBD1 (6 bases). Germline lookup yields CDR1 SGDLS and CDR2 YYNGEE. V dropped 6 bases and J dropped 0 bases, with 15 bases sitting between them. This CDR3 comprises 16 residues. This chain's CDR3 is CASTERGSPNTGELFF. The DNA for the CDR3 is TGTGCCAGCACCGAGAGGGGGAGTCCGAACACCGGGGAGCTGTTTTTT.

This chain uses TRBV12-3 or TRBV12-4 with TRBJ1-1, with a tentative D call TRBD1 (6 bases). CDR3 length: 13 amino acids. The V end lost 2 bases, the J end lost 6 bases, and 10 bases lay between the germline ends. This CDR3 reads CASSLKGGAEAFF. CDR3 sequence (DNA): TGTGCCAGCAGTTTAAAGGGGGGGGCTGAAGCTTTCTTT.

The gene calls are TRBV11-2 and TRBJ2-7; no definite D call. Trimming shortened V by 5 bases and J by 5 bases, and 13 bases separated the two germline ends. Germline assignment: CDR1 SGHAT and CDR2 FQNNGV. This CDR3 has 13 amino acids. The chain's CDR3 is CASSPPGIHEQYF. CDR3 DNA sequence: TGTGCCAGCAGCCCCCCGGGTATCCACGAGCAGTACTTC.

The chain joins TRBV3-1 (or the pseudogene TRBV3-2) to TRBJ1-2; 9 bases fit TRBD1. This CDR3 spans 18 amino acids. Germline V CDR1 and CDR2: LGHDT, YNNKEL (reference sequence). V was pared by 4 bases and J by 3 bases, with 15 bases of the junction left unmatched. The DNA of the CDR3 is TGTGCCAGCAGCCTACTGGTGTACGGGACAGGGTCTTACTATGGCTACACCTTC. Amino acids: CASSLLVYGTGSYYGYTF.

This rearrangement joins TRBV5-1 to TRBJ1-6; 7 bases agree with TRBD1. The V and J ends lost 5 bases and 7 bases, in that order; junction bases with no gene match: 12. The CDR3 is 16 amino acids. CDR1 is SGHRS and CDR2 is YFSETQ in the germline V gene. As DNA, the CDR3 is TGCGCCAGCAGACCGAACAGGGGATTTGGAAATTCACCCCTCCACTTT. This gives the protein CASRPNRGFGNSPLHF.

This chain connects TRBV7-6 to TRBJ2-5; no firm D call. CDR1 is SGHVS and CDR2 is FNYEAQ in the germline V gene. The CDR3 consists of 13 residues. Trimming took off 4 bases at V and 1 base at J, with 7 bases between the two ends. CDR3 DNA: TGTGCCAGCAGCTCAGCGCTCCAAGAGACCCAGTACTTC. Translated: CASSSALQETQYF.